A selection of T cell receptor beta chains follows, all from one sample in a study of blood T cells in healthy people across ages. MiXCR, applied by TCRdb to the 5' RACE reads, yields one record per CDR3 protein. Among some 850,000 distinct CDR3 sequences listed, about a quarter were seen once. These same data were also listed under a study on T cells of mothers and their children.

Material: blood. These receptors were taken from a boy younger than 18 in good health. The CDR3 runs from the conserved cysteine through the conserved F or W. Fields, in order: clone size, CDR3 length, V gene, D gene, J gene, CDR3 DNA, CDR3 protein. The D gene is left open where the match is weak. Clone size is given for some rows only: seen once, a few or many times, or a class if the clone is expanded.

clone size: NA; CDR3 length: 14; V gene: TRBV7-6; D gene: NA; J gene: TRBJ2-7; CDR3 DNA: TGTGCCAGCAGCTTAGCCATTGGATCCTACGAGCAGTACTTC; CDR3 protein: CASSLAIGSYEQYF
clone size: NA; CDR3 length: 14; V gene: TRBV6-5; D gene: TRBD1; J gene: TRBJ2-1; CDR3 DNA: TGTGCCAGCAGTTACTACCAAACAGGGGGCGAGCAGTTCTTC; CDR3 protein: CASSYYQTGGEQFF
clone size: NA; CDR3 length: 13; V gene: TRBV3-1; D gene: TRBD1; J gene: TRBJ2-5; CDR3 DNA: TGTGCCAGCAGCCAAGATGACAGGGGGACCCAGTACTTC; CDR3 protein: CASSQDDRGTQYF
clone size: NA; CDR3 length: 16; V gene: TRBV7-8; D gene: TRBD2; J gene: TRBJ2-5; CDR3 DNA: TGTGCCAGCAGCTTAGTTATGGCGGGGGGGCTGTGGACCCAGTACTTC; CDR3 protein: CASSLVMAGGLWTQYF
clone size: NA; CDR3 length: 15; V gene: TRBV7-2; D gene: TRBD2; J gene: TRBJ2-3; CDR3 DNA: TGTGCCAGCAGCTCTAGCGGGGGGGCCATAGATACGCAGTATTTT; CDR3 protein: CASSSSGGAIDTQYF
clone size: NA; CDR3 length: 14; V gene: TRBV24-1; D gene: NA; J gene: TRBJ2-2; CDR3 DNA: TGTGCCACCAGCACGAGTCTTAACACCGGGGAGCTGTTTTTT; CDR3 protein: CATSTSLNTGELFF
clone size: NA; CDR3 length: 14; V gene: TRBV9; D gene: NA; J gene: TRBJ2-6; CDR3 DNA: TGTGCCAGCAGTGGATCTCTTGGGGCCAACGTCCTGACTTTC; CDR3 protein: CASSGSLGANVLTF
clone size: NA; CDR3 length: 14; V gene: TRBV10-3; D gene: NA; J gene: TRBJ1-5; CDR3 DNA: TGTGCCATCAGCAGGGATATAAGCAATCAGCCCCAGCATTTT; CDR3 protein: CAISRDISNQPQHF
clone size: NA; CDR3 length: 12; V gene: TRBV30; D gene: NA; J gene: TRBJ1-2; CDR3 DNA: TGTGCCTGGAGCGGGGGCGACTATGGCTACACCTTC; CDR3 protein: CAWSGGDYGYTF
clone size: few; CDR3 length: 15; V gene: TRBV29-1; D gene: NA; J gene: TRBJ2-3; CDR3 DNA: TGCAGCGTTGAATCCCGGACCAGAAGCACAGATACGCAGTATTTT; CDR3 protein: CSVESRTRSTDTQYF
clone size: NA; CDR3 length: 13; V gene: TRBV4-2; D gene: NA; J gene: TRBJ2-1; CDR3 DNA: TGTGCCAGCAGTCCTGGACTGGGCGGTGAGCAGTTCTTC; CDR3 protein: CASSPGLGGEQFF
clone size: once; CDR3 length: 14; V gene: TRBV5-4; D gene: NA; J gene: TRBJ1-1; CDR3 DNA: TGTGCCAGCAGCCCAGGGGATATGAACACTGAAGCTTTCTTT; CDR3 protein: CASSPGDMNTEAFF
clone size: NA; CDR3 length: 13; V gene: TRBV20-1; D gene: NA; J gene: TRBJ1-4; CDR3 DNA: TGCAGTGCTGAGGGGCAGGAGGATGAAAAACTGTTTTTT; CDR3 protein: CSAEGQEDEKLFF
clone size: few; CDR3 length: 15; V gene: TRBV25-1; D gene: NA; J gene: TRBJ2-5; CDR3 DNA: TGTGCCAGCAGTGAAGGGCTCACGGGGCCAGAGACCCAGTACTTC; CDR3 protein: CASSEGLTGPETQYF
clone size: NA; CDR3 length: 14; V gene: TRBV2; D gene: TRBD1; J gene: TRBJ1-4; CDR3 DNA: TGTGCCAGCAATCCGGGACAGGATAATGAAAAACTGTTTTTT; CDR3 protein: CASNPGQDNEKLFF
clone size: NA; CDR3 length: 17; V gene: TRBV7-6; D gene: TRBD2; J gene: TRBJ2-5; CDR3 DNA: TGTGCCAGCAGCTCCCGGACTAGCGGGGAATACCAAGAGACCCAGTACTTC; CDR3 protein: CASSSRTSGEYQETQYF
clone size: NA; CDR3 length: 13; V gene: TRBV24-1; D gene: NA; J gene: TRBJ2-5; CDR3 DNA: TGTGCCACCAGTGATTATGAAGGTATTGAGCAGTACTTC; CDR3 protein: CATSDYEGIEQYF
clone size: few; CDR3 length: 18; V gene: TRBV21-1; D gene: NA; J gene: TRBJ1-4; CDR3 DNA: TGTGCCAGCAGCAAAGCGCAGAGGAGGGGTGCCGGAATGAAAAAACTGTTTTTT; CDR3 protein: CASSKAQRRGAGMKKLFF